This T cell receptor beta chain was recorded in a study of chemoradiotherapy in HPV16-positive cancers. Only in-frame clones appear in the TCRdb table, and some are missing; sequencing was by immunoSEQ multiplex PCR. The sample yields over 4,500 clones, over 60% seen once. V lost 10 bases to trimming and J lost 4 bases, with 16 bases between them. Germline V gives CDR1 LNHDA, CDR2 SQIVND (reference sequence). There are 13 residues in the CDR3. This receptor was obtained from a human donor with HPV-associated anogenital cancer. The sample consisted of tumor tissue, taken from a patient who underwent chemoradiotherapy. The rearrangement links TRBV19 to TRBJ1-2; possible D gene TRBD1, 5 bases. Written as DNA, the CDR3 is TGTGCCACCTCACGTGGGGACGGCTATGGCTACACCTTC. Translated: CATSRGDGYGYTF. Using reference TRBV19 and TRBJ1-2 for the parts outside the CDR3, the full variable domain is DGGITQSPKYLFRKEGQNVTLSCEQNLNHDAMYWYRQDPGQGLRLIYYSQIVNDFQKGDIAEGYSVSREKKESFPLTVTSAQKNPTAFYLCATSRGDGYGYTFGSGTRLTVV.